This TCR beta chain was sequenced in a study of T cell responses to AZD1222 COVID-19 vaccine. The repertoire was sequenced with immunoSEQ multiplex PCR; TCRdb's copy has only in-frame clones and lacks some. The sample yields about 170,000 clones, 90% seen once. V shed 8 bases and J 6 bases; nucleotides not matched to a gene: 2. The germline gives CDR1 MGHDK, CDR2 SYGVNS. The CDR3 runs to 13 residues. The genes are TRBV25-1 and TRBJ1-4; 11 positions match TRBD1. The sequences come from peripheral blood, collected on day 0 of AZD1222 vaccination. The clonotype comes from an adult in good health. DNA of the CDR3: TGTGCCAGCGGGACAGGGGGGGATGAAAAACTGTTTTTT. Its translation: CASGTGGDEKLFF.